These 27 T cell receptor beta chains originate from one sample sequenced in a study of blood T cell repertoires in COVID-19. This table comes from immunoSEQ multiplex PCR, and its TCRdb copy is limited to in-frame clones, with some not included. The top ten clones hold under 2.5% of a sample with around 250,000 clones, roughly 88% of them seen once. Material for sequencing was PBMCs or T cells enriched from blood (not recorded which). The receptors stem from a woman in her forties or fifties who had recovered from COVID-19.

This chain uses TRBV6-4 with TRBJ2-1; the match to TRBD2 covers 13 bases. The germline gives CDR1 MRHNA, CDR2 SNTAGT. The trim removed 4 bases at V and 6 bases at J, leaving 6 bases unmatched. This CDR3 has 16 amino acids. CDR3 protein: CASSVGLAGTGNEQFF. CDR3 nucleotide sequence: TGTGCCAGCAGTGTGGGACTAGCGGGGACGGGCAATGAGCAGTTCTTC.

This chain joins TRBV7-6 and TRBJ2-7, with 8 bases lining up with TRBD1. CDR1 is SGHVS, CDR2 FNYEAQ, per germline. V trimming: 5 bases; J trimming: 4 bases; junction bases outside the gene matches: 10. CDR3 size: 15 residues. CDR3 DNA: TGTGCCAGCAGCCCCGCCGGGACAGGAGCGTACGAGCAGTACTTC. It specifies CASSPAGTGAYEQYF.

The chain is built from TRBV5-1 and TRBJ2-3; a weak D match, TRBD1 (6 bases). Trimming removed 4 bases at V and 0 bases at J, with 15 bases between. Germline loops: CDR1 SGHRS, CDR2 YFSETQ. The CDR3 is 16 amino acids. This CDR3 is CASSPGDGESTDTQYF. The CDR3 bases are TGCGCCAGCAGCCCAGGGGATGGTGAAAGCACAGATACGCAGTATTTT.

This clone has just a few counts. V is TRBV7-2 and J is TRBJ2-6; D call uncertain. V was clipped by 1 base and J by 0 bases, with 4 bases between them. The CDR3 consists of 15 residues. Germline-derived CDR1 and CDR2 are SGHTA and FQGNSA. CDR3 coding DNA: TGTGCCAGCAGCTTAGGGGCCTCTGGGGCCAACGTCCTGACTTTC. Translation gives CASSLGASGANVLTF.

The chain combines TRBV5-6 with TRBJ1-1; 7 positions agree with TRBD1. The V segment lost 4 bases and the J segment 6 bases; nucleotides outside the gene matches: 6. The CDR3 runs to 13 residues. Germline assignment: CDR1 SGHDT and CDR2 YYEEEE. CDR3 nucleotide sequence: TGTGCCAGCAGCACGGACAGGCTCGCTGAAGCTTTCTTT. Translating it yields CASSTDRLAEAFF.

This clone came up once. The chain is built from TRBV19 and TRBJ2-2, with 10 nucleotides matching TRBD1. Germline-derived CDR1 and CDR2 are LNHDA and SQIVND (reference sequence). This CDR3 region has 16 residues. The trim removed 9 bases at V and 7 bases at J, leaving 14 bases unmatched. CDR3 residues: CASQSSLGQGGGELFF. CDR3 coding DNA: TGTGCCAGCCAGTCAAGCCTCGGACAGGGGGGCGGGGAGCTGTTTTTT.

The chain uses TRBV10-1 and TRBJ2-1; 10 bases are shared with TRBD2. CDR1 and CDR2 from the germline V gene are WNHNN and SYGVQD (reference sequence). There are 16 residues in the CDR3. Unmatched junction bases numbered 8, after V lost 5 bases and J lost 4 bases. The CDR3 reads CASSQVASGRYNEQFF. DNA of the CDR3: TGCGCCAGCAGTCAAGTGGCTAGCGGGAGATACAATGAGCAGTTCTTC.

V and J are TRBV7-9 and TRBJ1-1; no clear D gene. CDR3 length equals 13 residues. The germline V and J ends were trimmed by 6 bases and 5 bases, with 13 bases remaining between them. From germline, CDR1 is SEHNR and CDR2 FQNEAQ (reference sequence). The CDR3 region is CASRPTENTEAFF. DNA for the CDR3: TGTGCCAGCAGGCCTACAGAAAATACTGAAGCTTTCTTT.

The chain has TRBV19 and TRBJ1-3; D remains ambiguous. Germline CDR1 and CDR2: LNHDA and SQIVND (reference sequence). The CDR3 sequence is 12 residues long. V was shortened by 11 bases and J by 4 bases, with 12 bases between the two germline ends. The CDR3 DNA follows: TGTGCCTCCGGAGGGTGGGGAAACACCATATATTTT. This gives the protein CASGGWGNTIYF.

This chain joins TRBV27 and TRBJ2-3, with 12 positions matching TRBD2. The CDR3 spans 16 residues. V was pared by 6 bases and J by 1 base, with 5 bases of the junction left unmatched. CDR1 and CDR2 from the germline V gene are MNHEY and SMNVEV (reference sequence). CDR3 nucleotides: TGTGCCAGCAGGGGACTAGCGGGCGGGGGCACAGATACGCAGTATTTT. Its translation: CASRGLAGGGTDTQYF.

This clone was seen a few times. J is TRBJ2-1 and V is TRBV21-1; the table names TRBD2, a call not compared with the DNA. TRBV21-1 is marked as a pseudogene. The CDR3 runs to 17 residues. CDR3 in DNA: TGTGCCAGCAGCTTTTTACCGGGACTAGCGGCCTACAATGAGCAGTTCTTC. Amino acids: CASSFLPGLAAYNEQFF.

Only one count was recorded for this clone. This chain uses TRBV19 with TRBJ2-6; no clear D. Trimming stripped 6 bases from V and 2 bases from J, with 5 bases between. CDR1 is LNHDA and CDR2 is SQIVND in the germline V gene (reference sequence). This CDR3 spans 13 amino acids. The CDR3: CASRAAGANVLTF. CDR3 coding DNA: TGTGCCAGTAGGGCAGCTGGGGCCAACGTCCTGACTTTC. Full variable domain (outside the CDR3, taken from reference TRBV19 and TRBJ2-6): DGGITQSPKYLFRKEGQNVTLSCEQNLNHDAMYWYRQDPGQGLRLIYYSQIVNDFQKGDIAEGYSVSREKKESFPLTVTSAQKNPTAFYLCASRAAGANVLTFGAGSRLTVL.

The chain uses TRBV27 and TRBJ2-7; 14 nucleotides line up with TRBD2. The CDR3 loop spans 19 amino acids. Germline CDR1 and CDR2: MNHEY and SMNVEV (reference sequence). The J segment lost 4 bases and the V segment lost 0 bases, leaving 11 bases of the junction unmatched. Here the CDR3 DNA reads TGTGCCAGCAGTTTATCTAACCCGGGACTAGCGGGAGAAGTATACGAGCAGTACTTC. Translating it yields CASSLSNPGLAGEVYEQYF.

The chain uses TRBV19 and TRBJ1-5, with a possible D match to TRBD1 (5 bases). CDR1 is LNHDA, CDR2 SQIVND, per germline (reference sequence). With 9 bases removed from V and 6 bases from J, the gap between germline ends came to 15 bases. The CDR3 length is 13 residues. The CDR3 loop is CASQYAGGQPQHF. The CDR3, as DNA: TGTGCCAGCCAATATGCGGGGGGTCAGCCCCAGCATTTT. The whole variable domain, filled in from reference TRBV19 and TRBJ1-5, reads DGGITQSPKYLFRKEGQNVTLSCEQNLNHDAMYWYRQDPGQGLRLIYYSQIVNDFQKGDIAEGYSVSREKKESFPLTVTSAQKNPTAFYLCASQYAGGQPQHFGDGTRLSIL.

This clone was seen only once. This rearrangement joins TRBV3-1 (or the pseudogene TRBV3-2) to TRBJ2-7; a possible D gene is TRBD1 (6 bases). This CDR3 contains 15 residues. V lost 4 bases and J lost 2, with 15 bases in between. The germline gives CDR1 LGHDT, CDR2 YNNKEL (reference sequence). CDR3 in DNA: TGTGCCAGCAGCCTAGAATTGGACAGTCCCTACGAGCAGTACTTC. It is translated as CASSLELDSPYEQYF.

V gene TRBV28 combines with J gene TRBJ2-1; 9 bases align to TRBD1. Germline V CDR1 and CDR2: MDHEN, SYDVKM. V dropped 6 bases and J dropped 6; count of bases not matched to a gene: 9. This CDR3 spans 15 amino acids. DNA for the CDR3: TGTGCCAGCAGACGAACAGGGGGCGCCGTCAATGAGCAGTTCTTC. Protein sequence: CASRRTGGAVNEQFF.

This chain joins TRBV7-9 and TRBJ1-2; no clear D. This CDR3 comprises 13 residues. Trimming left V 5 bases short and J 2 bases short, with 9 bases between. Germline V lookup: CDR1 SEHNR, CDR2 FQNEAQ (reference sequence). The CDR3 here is CASSPLLNYGYTF. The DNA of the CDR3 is TGTGCCAGCAGCCCCCTACTCAACTATGGCTACACCTTC.

The CDR3 nucleotides are TGCGCCAGCAGCCAAACAACAGGGGGAACTAATGAAAAACTGTTTTTT. This gives the protein CASSQTTGGTNEKLFF. This chain joins TRBV4-1 and TRBJ1-4; 8 bases align to TRBD1. The CDR3 runs 16 residues. The germline CDR1 and CDR2 sequences are MGHRA and YSYEKL. The trim removed 2 bases at V and 1 base at J, leaving 3 bases unmatched.

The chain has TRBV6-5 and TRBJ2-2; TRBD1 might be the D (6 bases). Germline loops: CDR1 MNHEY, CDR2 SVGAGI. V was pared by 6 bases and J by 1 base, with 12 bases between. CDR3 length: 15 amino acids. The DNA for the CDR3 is TGTGCCAGCAGATCAGGGGCGATGAACACCGGGGAGCTGTTTTTT. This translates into CASRSGAMNTGELFF.

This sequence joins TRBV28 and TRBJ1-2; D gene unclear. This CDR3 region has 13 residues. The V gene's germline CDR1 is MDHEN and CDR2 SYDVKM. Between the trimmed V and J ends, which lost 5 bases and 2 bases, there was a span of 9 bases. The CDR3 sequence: CASSLGGNYGYTF. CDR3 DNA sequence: TGTGCCAGCAGTCTTGGAGGCAACTATGGCTACACCTTC.

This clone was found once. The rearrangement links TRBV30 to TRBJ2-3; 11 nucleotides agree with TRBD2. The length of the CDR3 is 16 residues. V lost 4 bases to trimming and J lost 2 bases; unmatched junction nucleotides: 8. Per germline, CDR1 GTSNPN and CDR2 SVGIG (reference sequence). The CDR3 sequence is CAWTPLTSGITDTQYF. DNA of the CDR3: TGTGCCTGGACTCCCTTGACTAGCGGGATCACAGATACGCAGTATTTT.

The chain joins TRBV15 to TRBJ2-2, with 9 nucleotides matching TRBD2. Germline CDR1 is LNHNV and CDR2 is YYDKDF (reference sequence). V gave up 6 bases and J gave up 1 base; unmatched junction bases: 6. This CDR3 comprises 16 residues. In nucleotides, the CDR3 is TGTGCCACCAGGACCCTAGCGGGAATGAACACCGGGGAGCTGTTTTTT. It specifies CATRTLAGMNTGELFF.

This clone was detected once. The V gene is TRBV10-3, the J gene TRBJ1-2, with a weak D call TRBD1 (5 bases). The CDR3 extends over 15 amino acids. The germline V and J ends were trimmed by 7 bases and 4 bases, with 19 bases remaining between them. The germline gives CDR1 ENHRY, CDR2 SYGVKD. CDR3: CAITTAQGSGYGYTF. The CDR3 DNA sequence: TGTGCCATCACCACTGCGCAGGGTTCTGGCTATGGCTACACCTTC.

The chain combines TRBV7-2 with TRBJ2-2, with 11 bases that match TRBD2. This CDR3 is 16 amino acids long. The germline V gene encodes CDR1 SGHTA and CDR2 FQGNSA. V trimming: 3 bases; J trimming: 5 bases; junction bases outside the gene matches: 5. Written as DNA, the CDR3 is TGTGCCAGCAGCTTTACTAGCGGGAGATTTACCGGGGAGCTGTTTTTT. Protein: CASSFTSGRFTGELFF.

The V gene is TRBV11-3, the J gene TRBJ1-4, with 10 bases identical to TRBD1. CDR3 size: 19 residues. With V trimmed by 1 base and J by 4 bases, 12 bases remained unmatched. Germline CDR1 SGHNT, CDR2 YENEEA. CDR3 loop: CASSLGDRGVPRVNEKLFF. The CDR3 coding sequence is TGTGCCAGCAGCTTAGGGGACAGGGGAGTCCCTCGGGTTAATGAAAAACTGTTTTTT.

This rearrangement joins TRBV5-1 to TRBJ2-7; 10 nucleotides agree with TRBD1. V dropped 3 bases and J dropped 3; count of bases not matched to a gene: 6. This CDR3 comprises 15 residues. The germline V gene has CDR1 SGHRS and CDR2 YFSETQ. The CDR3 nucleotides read TGCGCCAGCAGCTGGGGGACAGGGGCCATCTACGAGCAGTACTTC. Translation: CASSWGTGAIYEQYF.

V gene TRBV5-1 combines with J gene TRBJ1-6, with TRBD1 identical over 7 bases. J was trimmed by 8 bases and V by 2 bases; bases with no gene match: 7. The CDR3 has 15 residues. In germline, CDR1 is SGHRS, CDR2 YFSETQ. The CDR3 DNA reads TGCGCCAGCAGCTTTGGAGGGACAGACGATTCACCCCTCCACTTT. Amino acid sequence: CASSFGGTDDSPLHF. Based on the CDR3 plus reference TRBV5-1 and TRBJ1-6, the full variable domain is KAGVTQTPRYLIKTRGQQVTLSCSPISGHRSVSWYQQTPGQGLQFLFEYFSETQRNKGNFPGRFSGRQFSNSRSEMNVSTLELGDSALYLCASSFGGTDDSPLHFGNGTRLTVT.